Below, one T cell receptor beta chain is given with its context. The data stem from a study of blood T cell repertoires in COVID-19. Clones were read by immunoSEQ multiplex PCR, and TCRdb kept only the in-frame ones, dropping some. Altogether approximately 490,000 clones are present, more than 85% being singletons, with the ten largest covering more than 7.5%. Losses at the gene ends were 4 bases for V and 8 bases for J; bases not matched to a gene: 14. Germline V gene data show CDR1 as SGHNT and CDR2 as YYREEE (reference sequence). This CDR3 is 17 amino acids long. The study counted Cohort 3 donors as recovered given two negative PCRs, clearance, or symptom resolution.

Sequenced sample: PBMCs or T cells enriched from blood (not recorded which). The chain employs TRBV5-4 and TRBJ2-2; 10 bases are a match to TRBD2. This receptor was obtained from a woman aged 60-75 years who had recovered from COVID-19. The CDR3 region is CASSQGGLAGVSGELFF. The CDR3 DNA reads as TGTGCCAGCAGCCAAGGCGGGCTAGCGGGGGTTTCTGGGGAGCTGTTTTTT.